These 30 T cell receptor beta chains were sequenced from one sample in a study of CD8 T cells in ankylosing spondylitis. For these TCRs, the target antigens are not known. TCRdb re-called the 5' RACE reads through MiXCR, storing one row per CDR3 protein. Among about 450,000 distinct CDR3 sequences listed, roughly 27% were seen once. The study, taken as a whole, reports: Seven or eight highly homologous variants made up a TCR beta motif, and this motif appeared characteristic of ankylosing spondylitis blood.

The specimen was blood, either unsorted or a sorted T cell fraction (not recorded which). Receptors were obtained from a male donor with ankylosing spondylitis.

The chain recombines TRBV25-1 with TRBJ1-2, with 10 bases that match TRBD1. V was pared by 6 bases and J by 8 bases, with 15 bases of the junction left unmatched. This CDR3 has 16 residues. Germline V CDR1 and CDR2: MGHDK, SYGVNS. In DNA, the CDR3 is TGTGCCAGCAGAGACAGGGGGCTCGAGGAGAAGGAGGGCTACACCTTC. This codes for CASRDRGLEEKEGYTF.

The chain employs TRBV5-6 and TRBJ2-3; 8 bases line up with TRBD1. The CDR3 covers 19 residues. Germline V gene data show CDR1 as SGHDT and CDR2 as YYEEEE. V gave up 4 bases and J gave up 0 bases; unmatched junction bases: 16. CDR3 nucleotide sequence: TGTGCCAGCAGCACCGCGGACAGGGCATCGGTATCTAGCACAGATACGCAGTATTTT. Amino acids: CASSTADRASVSSTDTQYF.

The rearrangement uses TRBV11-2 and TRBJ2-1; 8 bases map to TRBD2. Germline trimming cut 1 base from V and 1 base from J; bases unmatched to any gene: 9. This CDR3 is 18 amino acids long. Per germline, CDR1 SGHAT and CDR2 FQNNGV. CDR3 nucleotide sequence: TGTGCCAGCAGCTTAGGGGGCGGGGGACTAGGTTCCTACAATGAGCAGTTCTTC. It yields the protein CASSLGGGGLGSYNEQFF.

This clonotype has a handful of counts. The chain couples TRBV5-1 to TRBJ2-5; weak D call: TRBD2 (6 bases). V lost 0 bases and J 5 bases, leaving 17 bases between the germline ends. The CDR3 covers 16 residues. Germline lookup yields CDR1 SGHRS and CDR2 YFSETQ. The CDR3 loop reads CASSLVMAHRGETQYF. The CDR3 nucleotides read TGCGCCAGCAGCTTGGTAATGGCCCACCGGGGGGAGACCCAGTACTTC. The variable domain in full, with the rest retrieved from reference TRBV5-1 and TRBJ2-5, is KAGVTQTPRYLIKTRGQQVTLSCSPISGHRSVSWYQQTPGQGLQFLFEYFSETQRNKGNFPGRFSGRQFSNSRSEMNVSTLELGDSALYLCASSLVMAHRGETQYFGPGTRLLVL.

The DNA of the CDR3 is TGCAGCGCCCGCGGAGGGGCGCGTGGCTACACCTTC. Translation: CSARGGARGYTF. V usage is TRBV29-1 and J usage is TRBJ1-2, with D tentatively TRBD1 (5 bases). Trimming removed 7 bases at V and 7 bases at J, with 16 bases between. The CDR3 spans 12 residues. Germline CDR1 is SQVTM and CDR2 is ANQGSEA.

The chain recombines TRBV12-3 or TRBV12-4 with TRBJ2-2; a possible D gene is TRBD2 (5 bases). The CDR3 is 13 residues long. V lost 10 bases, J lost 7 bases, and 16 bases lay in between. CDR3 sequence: CANTDGNGGELFF. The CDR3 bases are TGTGCCAACACGGACGGGAATGGCGGGGAGCTGTTTTTT.

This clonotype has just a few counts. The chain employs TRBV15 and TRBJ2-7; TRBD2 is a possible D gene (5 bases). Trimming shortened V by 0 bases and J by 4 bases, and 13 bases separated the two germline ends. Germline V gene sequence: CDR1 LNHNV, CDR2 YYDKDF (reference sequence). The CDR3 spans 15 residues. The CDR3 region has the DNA TGTGCCACCAGCAGAGATAGGAGCGGAACTTACGAGCAGTACTTC. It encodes CATSRDRSGTYEQYF.

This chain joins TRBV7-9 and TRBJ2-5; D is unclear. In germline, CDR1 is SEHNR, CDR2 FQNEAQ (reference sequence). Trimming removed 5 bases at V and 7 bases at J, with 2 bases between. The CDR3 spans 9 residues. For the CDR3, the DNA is TGTGCCAGCAGCCCGACCCAGTACTTC. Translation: CASSPTQYF.

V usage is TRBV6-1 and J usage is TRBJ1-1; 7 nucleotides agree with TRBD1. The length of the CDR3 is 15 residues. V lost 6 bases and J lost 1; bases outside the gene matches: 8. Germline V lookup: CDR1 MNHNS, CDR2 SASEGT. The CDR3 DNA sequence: TGTGCCAGCAGGACAGGGAGTTTAACGAACACTGAAGCTTTCTTT. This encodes CASRTGSLTNTEAFF.

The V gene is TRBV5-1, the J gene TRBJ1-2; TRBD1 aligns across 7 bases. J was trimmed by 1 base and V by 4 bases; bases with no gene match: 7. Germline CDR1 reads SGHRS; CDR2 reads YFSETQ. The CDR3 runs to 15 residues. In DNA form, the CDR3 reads TGCGCCAGCAGCGCGGACAGGTCCTATAACTATGGCTACACCTTC. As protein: CASSADRSYNYGYTF. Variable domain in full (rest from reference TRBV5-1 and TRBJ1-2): KAGVTQTPRYLIKTRGQQVTLSCSPISGHRSVSWYQQTPGQGLQFLFEYFSETQRNKGNFPGRFSGRQFSNSRSEMNVSTLELGDSALYLCASSADRSYNYGYTFGSGTRLTVV.

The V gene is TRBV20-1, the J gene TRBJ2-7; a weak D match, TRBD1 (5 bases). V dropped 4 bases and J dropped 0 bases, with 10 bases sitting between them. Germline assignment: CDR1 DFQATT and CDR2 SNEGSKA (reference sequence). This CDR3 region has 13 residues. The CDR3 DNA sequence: TGCAGTGCTAAGGGGTTTGGCTCCTACGAGCAGTACTTC. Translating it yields CSAKGFGSYEQYF.

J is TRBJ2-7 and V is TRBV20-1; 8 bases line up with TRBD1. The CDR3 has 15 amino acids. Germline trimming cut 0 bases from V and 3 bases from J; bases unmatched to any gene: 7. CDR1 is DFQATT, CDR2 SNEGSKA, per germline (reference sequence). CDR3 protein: CSARERTGLLYEQYF. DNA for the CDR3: TGCAGTGCTAGAGAGAGGACAGGGCTGCTCTACGAGCAGTACTTC.

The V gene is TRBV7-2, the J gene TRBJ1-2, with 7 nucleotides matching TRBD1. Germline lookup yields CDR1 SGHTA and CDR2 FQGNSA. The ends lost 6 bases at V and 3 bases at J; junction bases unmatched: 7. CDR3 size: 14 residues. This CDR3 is CASSFRGSDYGYTF. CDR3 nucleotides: TGTGCCAGCAGTTTCAGGGGGTCGGACTATGGCTACACCTTC.

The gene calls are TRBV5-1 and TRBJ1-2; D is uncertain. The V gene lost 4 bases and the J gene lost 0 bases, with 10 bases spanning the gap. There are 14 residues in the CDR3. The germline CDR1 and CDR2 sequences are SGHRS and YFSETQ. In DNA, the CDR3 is TGCGCCAGCAGCCCACGAGTTGCTAACTATGGCTACACCTTC. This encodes CASSPRVANYGYTF.

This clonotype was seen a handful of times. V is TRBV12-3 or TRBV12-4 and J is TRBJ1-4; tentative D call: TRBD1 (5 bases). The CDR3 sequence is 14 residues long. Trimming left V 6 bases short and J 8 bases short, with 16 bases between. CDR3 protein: CASSPRGGREKLFF. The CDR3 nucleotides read TGTGCCAGCAGCCCCCGCGGGGGACGAGAAAAACTGTTTTTT.

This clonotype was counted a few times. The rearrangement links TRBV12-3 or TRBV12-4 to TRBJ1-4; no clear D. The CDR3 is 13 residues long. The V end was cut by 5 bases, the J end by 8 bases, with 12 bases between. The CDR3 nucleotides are TGTGCCAGCAGTGTCCACCAAGGGGAAAAACTGTTTTTT. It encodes CASSVHQGEKLFF.

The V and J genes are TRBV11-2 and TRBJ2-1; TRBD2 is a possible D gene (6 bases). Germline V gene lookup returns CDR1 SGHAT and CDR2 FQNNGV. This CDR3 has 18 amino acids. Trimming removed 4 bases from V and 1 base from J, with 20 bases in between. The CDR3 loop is CASSYTTLARVSYNEQFF. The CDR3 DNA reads TGTGCCAGCAGCTATACAACACTAGCCCGGGTGTCCTACAATGAGCAGTTCTTC.

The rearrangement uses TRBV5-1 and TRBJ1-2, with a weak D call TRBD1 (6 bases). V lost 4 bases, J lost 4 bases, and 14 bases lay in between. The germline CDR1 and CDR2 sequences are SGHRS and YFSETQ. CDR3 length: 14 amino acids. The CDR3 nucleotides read TGCGCCAGCAGCGCCCGACAGGACGCCTATGGCTACACCTTC. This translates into CASSARQDAYGYTF.

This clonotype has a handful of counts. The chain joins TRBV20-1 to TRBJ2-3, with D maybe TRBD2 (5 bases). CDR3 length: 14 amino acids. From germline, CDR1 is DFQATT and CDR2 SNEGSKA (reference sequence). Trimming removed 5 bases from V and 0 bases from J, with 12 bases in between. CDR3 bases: TGCAGTGCTTCTAGGACTGGCAGCACAGATACGCAGTATTTT. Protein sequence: CSASRTGSTDTQYF.

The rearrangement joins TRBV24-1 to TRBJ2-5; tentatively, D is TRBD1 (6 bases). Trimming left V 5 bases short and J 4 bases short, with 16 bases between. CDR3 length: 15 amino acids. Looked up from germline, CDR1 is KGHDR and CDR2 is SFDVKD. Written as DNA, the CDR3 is TGTGCCACCAGTGGGGAGCCAGGGGTGACAGAGACCCAGTACTTC. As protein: CATSGEPGVTETQYF.

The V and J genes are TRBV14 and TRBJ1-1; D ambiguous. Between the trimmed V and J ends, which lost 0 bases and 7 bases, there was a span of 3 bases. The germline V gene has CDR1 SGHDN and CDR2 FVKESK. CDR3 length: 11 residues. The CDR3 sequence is CASSQESEAFF. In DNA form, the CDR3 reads TGTGCCAGCAGCCAAGAAAGTGAAGCTTTCTTT. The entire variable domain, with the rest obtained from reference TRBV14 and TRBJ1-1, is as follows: EAGVTQFPSHSVIEKGQTVTLRCDPISGHDNLYWYRRVMGKEIKFLLHFVKESKQDESGMPNNRFLAERTGGTYSTLKVQPAELEDSGVYFCASSQESEAFFGQGTRLTVV.

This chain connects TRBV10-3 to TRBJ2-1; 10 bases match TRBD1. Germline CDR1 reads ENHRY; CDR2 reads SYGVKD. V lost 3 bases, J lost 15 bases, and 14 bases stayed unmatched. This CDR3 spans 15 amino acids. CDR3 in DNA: TGTGCCATCAGTGATGGGACAGGGGCGCCAAGGGGTCGGTTCTTC. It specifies CAISDGTGAPRGRFF.

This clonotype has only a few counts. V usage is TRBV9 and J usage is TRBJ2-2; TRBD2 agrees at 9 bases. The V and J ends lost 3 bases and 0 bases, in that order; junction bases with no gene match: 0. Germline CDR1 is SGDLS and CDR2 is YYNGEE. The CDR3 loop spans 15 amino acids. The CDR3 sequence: CASSASGANTGELFF. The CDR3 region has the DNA TGTGCCAGCAGCGCTAGCGGGGCGAACACCGGGGAGCTGTTTTTT.

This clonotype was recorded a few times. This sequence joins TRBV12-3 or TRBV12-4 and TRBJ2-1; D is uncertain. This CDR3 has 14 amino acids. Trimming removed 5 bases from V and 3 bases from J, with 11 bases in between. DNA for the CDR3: TGTGCCAGCAGTCGGACCGAAAGCTACAATGAGCAGTTCTTC. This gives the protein CASSRTESYNEQFF.

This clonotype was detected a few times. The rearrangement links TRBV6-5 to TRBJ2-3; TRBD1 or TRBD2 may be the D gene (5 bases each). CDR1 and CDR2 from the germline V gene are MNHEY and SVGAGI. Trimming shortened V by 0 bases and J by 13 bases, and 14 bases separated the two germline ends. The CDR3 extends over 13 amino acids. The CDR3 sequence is CASSYSGTEREYF. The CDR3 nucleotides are TGTGCCAGCAGTTACTCCGGGACGGAGCGCGAGTATTTT.

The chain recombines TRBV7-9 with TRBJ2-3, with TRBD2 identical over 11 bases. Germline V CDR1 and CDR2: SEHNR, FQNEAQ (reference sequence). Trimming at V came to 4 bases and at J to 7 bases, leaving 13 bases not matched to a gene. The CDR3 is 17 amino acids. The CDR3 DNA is TGTGCCAGCAGCTCATTATATGCAGGACTAGCGGGTTATACGCAGTATTTT. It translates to CASSSLYAGLAGYTQYF.

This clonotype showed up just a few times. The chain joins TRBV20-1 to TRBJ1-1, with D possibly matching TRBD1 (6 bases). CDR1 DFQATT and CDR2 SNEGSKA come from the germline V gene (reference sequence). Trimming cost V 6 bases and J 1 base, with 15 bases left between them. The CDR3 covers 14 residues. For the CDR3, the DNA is TGCAGTGCCACGGGGGGCAGGGGGAACACTGAAGCTTTCTTT. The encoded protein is CSATGGRGNTEAFF.

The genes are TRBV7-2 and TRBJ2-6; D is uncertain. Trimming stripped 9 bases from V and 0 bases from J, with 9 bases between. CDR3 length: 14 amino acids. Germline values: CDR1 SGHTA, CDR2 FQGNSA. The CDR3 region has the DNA TGTGCCAGTGGTGTAGACTCTGGGGCCAACGTCCTGACTTTC. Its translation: CASGVDSGANVLTF.

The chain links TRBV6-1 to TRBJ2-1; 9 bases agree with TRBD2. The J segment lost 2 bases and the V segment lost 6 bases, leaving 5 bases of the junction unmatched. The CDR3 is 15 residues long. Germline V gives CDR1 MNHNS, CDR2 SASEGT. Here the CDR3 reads CASRRLAVAYNEQFF. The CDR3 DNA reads TGTGCCAGCAGAAGACTAGCGGTAGCCTACAATGAGCAGTTCTTC.

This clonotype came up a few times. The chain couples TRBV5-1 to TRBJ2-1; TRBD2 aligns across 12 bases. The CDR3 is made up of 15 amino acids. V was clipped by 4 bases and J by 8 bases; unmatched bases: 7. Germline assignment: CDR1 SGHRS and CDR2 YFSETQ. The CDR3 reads CASSPRLAGAHEQFF. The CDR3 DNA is TGCGCCAGCAGCCCCAGACTAGCGGGAGCGCATGAGCAGTTCTTC.